The sequence of this T cell receptor (beta chain) was determined in a study of T cells expressing NK-cell markers. The study's findings and limits: As a fraction of CD8+ T cells, dominant NKG2C+ clonotypes reached about 1.0-7.5% in 5 to 7 donors.

TCRdb reprocessed the 5' RACE reads; each CDR3 protein has one entry and no DNA is given. The sample's table shows 200,000 to 300,000 distinct CDR3 sequences. With regard to this clonotype: The antigen is unknown.

Germline CDR1 reads LNHDA; CDR2 reads SQIVND (reference sequence). CDR3 size: 13 residues. Sequences were obtained from blood T cells: a sorted CD56 or NKG2C T cell subset, CD4+ or CD8+ T cells, or bulk PBMC T cells (not recorded which). V usage is TRBV19 and J usage is TRBJ1-6. This TCR derives from a woman between 18 and 70 years old in good health. CDR3 residues: CASRRGLNSPLHF.